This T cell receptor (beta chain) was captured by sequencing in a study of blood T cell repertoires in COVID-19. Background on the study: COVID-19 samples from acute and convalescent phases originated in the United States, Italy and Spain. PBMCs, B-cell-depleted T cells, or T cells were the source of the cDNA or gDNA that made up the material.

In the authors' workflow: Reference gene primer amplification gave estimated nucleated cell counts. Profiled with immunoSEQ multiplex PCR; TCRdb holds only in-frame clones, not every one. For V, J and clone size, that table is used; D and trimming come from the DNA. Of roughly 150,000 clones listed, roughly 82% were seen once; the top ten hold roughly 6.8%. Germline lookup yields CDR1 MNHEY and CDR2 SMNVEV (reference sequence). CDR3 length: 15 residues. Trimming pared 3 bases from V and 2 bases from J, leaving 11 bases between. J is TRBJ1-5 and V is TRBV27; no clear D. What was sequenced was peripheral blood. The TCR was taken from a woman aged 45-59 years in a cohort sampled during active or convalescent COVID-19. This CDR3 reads CASSFSGFGNQPQHF. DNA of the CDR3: TGTGCCAGCAGTTTCTCCGGTTTTGGCAATCAGCCCCAGCATTTT.